This T cell receptor beta chain was observed in a study of blood T cell repertoires in COVID-19. At the level of the study: Samples of COVID-19 (acute and convalescent) were obtained from the United States, Italy and Spain.

As to this clone: At one boundary the junction diverges from the germline segment, which might be a read error.

This CDR3 has 20 residues. CDR1 is SNHLY and CDR2 is FYNNEI in the germline V gene. Sequencing was performed with immunoSEQ multiplex PCR; in TCRdb, only in-frame clones are kept and a portion is missing. The sample has roughly 350,000 clones, 85% seen once; the top ten hold 3.6%. J is TRBJ1-5 and V is TRBV2; unclear D gene. The sequenced material came from peripheral blood. The TCR was taken from a woman aged 18-30 years with acute or convalescent COVID-19. CDR3 DNA sequence: TGTGTCAGCAGTGAAGCTTTTGTCATACGGGGTATTCGTTGGAATCAGCCCCAGCATTTT. Its translation: CVSSEAFVIRGIRWNQPQHF.